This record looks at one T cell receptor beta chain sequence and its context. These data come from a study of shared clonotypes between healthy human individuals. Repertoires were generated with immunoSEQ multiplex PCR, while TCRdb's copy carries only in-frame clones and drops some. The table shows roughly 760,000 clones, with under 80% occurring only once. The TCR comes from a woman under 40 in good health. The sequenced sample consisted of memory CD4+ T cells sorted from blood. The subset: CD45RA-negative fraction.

The CDR3 reads CASSQVGDTQYF. CDR3 in DNA: TGCGCCAGCAGCCAAGTGGGAGATACGCAGTATTTT. V usage is TRBV4-1 and J usage is TRBJ2-3, with D unresolved. Germline V CDR1 and CDR2: MGHRA, YSYEKL. The CDR3 is 12 residues long. V lost 1 base and J lost 5, with 4 bases in between.